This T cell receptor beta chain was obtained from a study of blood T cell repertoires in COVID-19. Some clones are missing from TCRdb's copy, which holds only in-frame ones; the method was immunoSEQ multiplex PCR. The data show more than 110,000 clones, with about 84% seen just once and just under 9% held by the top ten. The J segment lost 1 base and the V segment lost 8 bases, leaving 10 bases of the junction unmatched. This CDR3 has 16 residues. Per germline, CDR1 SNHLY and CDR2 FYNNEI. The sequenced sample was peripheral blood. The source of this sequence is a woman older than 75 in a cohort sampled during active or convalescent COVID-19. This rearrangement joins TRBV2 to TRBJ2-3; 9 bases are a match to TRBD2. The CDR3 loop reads CASHDSGGHGTDTQYF. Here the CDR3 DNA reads TGTGCCAGCCACGATAGCGGGGGTCACGGCACAGATACGCAGTATTTT.